The rows below give T cell receptor beta chains drawn from one sample of a study of shared clonotypes between healthy human individuals. Repertoires were generated with immunoSEQ multiplex PCR, while TCRdb's copy carries only in-frame clones and drops some. The sample yields 520,000 or so clones, around 79% seen once. Sequences were obtained from PBMCs. Every receptor here comes from a woman between 40 and 50 years old in good health. Some clones in this sample may be carry-over from other donors' samples. CDR3s include the opening cysteine and the closing phenylalanine or tryptophan. Each record gives: D gene, clone size, J gene, V gene, CDR3 protein, CDR3 DNA. D genes are given only for firm matches. Size tells how often a clone was seen (once, few, many) or the class of an expanded clone, and some rows leave it out.

- - TRBJ2-7 TRBV4-2 CASSQGVADSYEQYF TGTGCCAGCAGCCAGGGGGTAGCAGACTCCTACGAGCAGTACTTC
TRBD1 - TRBJ2-5 TRBV15 CATSKFPGQGVGETQYF TGTGCCACCAGCAAATTTCCGGGACAGGGGGTTGGAGAGACCCAGTACTTC
TRBD1 - TRBJ2-6 TRBV12-5 CASETTGGDSSGANVLTF TGTGCTAGTGAAACGACAGGGGGCGATTCGTCCGGGGCCAACGTCCTGACTTTC
TRBD2 - TRBJ2-7 TRBV5-4 CASSLVGGGSYEQYF TGTGCCAGCAGCTTGGTTGGGGGGGGCTCCTACGAGCAGTACTTC
TRBD1 - TRBJ2-3 TRBV28 CASSSLRQGATRNTQYF TGTGCCAGCAGTTCACTCCGACAGGGGGCTACTAGGAATACGCAGTATTTT
TRBD2 - TRBJ2-1 TRBV19 CASSMTSAAIYNEQFF TGTGCCAGTAGTATGACTAGCGCCGCAATCTACAATGAGCAGTTCTTC
- - TRBJ2-1 TRBV7-6 CASSLYGTLSSYNEQFF TGTGCCAGCAGCTTATATGGTACACTCAGCTCCTACAATGAGCAGTTCTTC
- - TRBJ2-7 TRBV19 CASSTTGLSEQYF TGTGCCAGTAGCACGACGGGTTTATCCGAGCAGTACTTC
- - TRBJ1-5 TRBV7-8 CASSSLGPQHF TGTGCCAGCAGCTCGCTTGGGCCCCAGCATTTT
- - TRBJ2-5 TRBV6-1 CASSEVGETQYF TGTGCCAGCAGTGAAGTCGGGGAGACCCAGTACTTC
- many TRBJ2-1 TRBV11-2 CASSLSSPGKGGEQFF TGTGCCAGCAGCTTAAGTAGCCCTGGAAAAGGGGGTGAGCAGTTCTTC
- - TRBJ2-4 TRBV11-2 CASSLDRLNIQYF TGTGCCAGCAGCTTAGACAGACTAAACATTCAGTACTTC
- once TRBJ2-2 TRBV19 CASNPSGQNTGELFF TGTGCCAGTAACCCCAGCGGGCAGAACACCGGGGAGCTGTTTTTT
TRBD1 - TRBJ1-4 TRBV28 CASSSPGQWDEKLFF TGTGCCAGCAGTTCTCCGGGACAGTGGGACGAAAAACTGTTTTTT
- - TRBJ2-5 TRBV5-6 CASSLIPDSRETQYF TGTGCCAGCAGCTTGATCCCGGACAGTAGAGAGACCCAGTACTTC